This T cell receptor (beta chain) emerged from a study of vaccination and CD4 T cells after COVID-19. Remarks on this clonotype: Its antigen is not identified.

V trimming: 6 bases; J trimming: 3 bases; junction bases outside the gene matches: 7. This CDR3 comprises 15 residues. The germline V gene has CDR1 MRHNA and CDR2 SNTAGT. An Oncomine TCR Beta short-read assay was used to sequence the DNA from cultured CD4+ T cells. One entry per CDR3 protein results from TCRdb running MiXCR on the PCR reads. This sample has fewer than 20,000 distinct CDR3 sequences; approximately 50% occur once, and the top ten carry roughly 4%. Treatment defined: roughly 10-day PBMC culture with coronavirus spike peptide pools or control peptides (ViraFEST assay). The receptor was isolated from a human donor who had recovered from COVID-19. The chain couples TRBV6-4 to TRBJ2-2; 7 positions agree with TRBD2. The sequenced sample was CD4+ T cells from blood, cultured in vitro, obtained before SARS-CoV-2 vaccination. The CDR3 is CASRLLAGDTGELFF. The CDR3 DNA is TGTGCCAGCAGACTTCTGGCGGGAGACACCGGGGAGCTGTTTTTT.